The 5 T cell receptor beta chains in this list originate from one sample, sequenced in a study of technical replicates of blood from four donors. Libraries were prepared by immunoSEQ multiplex PCR; TCRdb keeps only in-frame clonotypes and omits some of them. The profile covers around 90,000 clones, with around 94% appearing a single time and about 0.39% taken by the ten largest. Sequencing input: T cells isolated from PBMCs. Receptor source: a human donor in good health.

The rearrangement uses TRBV29-1 and TRBJ2-6; 7 positions agree with TRBD1. V was pared by 6 bases and J by 2 bases, with 7 bases of the junction left unmatched. Germline loops: CDR1 SQVTM, CDR2 ANQGSEA. This CDR3 comprises 15 residues. The CDR3 sequence is CSVQGLYPGANVLTF. Here the CDR3 DNA reads TGCAGCGTACAGGGGTTATACCCTGGGGCCAACGTCCTGACTTTC.

CDR3 in DNA: TGTGCCAGTAGGAAACCCTTAGCGGGATTGTTCTCTGAGCAGTTCTTC. It is translated as CASRKPLAGLFSEQFF. This chain uses TRBV19 with TRBJ2-1; 8 bases fit TRBD2. Germline V gene data show CDR1 as LNHDA and CDR2 as SQIVND (reference sequence). The CDR3 runs to 16 residues. V was pared by 6 bases and J by 9 bases, with 16 bases of the junction left unmatched. The full variable domain, rest sourced from reference TRBV19 and TRBJ2-1, is DGGITQSPKYLFRKEGQNVTLSCEQNLNHDAMYWYRQDPGQGLRLIYYSQIVNDFQKGDIAEGYSVSREKKESFPLTVTSAQKNPTAFYLCASRKPLAGLFSEQFFGPGTRLTVL.

V gene TRBV7-8 combines with J gene TRBJ1-1; D is uncertain. V lost 0 bases, J lost 1 base, and 9 bases lay in between. The germline gives CDR1 SGHVS, CDR2 FQNEAQ. The CDR3 extends over 15 amino acids. CDR3 amino acids: CASSLALRGNTEAFF. CDR3 bases: TGTGCCAGCAGCTTAGCGCTCAGAGGGAACACTGAAGCTTTCTTT.

This clone was seen only once. The CDR3 here is CASSSGGAAYEQYF. For the CDR3, the DNA is TGCGCCAGCAGCTCAGGGGGCGCTGCCTACGAGCAGTACTTC. This chain uses TRBV5-1 with TRBJ2-7; 8 bases are a match to TRBD1. Per germline, CDR1 SGHRS and CDR2 YFSETQ. V was clipped by 3 bases and J by 2 bases; unmatched bases: 4. CDR3 length equals 14 residues.

V usage is TRBV29-1 and J usage is TRBJ2-5; 7 bases match TRBD1. The CDR3 sequence is 14 residues long. Trimming removed 1 base from V and 5 bases from J; junction bases left unmatched: 7. Per germline, CDR1 SQVTM and CDR2 ANQGSEA. This CDR3 reads CSVEVTGDGETQYF. DNA of the CDR3: TGCAGCGTTGAAGTAACAGGGGATGGGGAGACCCAGTACTTC.